This T cell receptor (beta chain) derives from a study of CD8 T cells in Susac syndrome. The authors negatively isolated CD8+ and CD4+ T cells and FACS-enriched TEMRA cells. RNA amounts of about 0.5 to 1 ug underwent reverse transcription with random hexamers. Amplification of TCR beta CDR3 spanned 54 Vbeta and 13 Jbeta via immunoSEQ multiplex PCR. Via MiXCR, TCRdb re-called the immunoSEQ multiplex PCR reads, giving one row per CDR3 protein. The sample has about 53,000 distinct CDR3 sequences, 85% to 95% seen once. Trimming left V 6 bases short and J 8 bases short, with 14 bases between. The CDR3 length is 13 residues.

J is TRBJ1-5 and V is TRBV12-3 or TRBV12-4; D ambiguous. The sequencing sample was made of CD8+ T cells from PBMCs. The source of this sequence is a human donor with Susac syndrome. For the CDR3, the DNA is TGTGCCAGCAGCCGGGTCTTCCAGGAGCCCCAGCATTTT. As protein: CASSRVFQEPQHF.